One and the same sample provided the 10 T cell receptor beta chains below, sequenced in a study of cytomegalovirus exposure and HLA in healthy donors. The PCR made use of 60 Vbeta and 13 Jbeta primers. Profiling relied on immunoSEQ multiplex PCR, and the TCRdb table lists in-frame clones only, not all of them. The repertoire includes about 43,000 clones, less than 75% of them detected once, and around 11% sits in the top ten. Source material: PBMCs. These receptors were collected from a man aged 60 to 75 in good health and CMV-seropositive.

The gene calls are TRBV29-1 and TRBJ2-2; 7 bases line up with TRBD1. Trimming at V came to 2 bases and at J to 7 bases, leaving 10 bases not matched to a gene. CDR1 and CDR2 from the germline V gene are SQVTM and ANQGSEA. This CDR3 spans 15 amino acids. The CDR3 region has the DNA TGCAGCGTTGAAATTTTACAGGGGTTTGGCGGGGAGCTGTTTTTT. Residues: CSVEILQGFGGELFF.

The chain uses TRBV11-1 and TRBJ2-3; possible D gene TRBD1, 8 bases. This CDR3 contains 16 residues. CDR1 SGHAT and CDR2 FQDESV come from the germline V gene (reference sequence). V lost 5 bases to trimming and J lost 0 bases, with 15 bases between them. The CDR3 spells CASSPDREGSTDTQYF. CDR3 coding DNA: TGTGCCAGCAGCCCGGACAGGGAGGGAAGCACAGATACGCAGTATTTT.

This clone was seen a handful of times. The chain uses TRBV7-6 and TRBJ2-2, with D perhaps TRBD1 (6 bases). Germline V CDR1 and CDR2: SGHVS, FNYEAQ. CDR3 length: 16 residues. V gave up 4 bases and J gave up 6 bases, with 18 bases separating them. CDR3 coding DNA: TGTGCCAGCAGCTACCCGAGAGACAGGAATCCCGGGGAGCTGTTTTTT. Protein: CASSYPRDRNPGELFF.

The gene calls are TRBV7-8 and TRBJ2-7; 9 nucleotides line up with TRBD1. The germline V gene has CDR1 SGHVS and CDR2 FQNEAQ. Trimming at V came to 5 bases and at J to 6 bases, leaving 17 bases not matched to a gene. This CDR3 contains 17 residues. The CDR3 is CASSPLVRDRVGREQYF. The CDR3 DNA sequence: TGTGCCAGCAGCCCATTAGTCCGGGACAGGGTAGGGCGCGAGCAGTACTTC. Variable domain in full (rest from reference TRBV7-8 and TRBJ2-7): GAGVSQSPRYKVAKRGQDVALRCDPISGHVSLFWYQQALGQGPEFLTYFQNEAQLDKSGLPSDRFFAERPEGSVSTLKIQRTQQEDSAVYLCASSPLVRDRVGREQYFGPGTRLTVT.

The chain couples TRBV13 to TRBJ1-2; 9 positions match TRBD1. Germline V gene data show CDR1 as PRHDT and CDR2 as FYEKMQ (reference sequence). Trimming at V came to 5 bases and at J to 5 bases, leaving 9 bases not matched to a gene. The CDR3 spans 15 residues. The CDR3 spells CASSRDRASRYGYTF. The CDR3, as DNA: TGTGCCAGCAGCCGGGACAGGGCCTCCAGGTATGGCTACACCTTC.

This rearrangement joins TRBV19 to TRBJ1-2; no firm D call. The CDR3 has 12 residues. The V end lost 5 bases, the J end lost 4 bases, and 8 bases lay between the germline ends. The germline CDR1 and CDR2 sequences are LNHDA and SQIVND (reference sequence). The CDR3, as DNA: TGTGCCAGTAGTCCCAATGTCTATGGCTACACCTTC. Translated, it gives CASSPNVYGYTF.

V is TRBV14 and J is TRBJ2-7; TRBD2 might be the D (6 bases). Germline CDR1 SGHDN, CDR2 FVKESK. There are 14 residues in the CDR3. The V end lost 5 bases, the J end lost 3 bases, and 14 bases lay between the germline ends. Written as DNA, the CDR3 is TGTGCCAGCAGCGCCCCGGGACTTATCTACGAGCAGTACTTC. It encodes CASSAPGLIYEQYF. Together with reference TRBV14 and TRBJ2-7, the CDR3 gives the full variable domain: EAGVTQFPSHSVIEKGQTVTLRCDPISGHDNLYWYRRVMGKEIKFLLHFVKESKQDESGMPNNRFLAERTGGTYSTLKVQPAELEDSGVYFCASSAPGLIYEQYFGPGTRLTVT.

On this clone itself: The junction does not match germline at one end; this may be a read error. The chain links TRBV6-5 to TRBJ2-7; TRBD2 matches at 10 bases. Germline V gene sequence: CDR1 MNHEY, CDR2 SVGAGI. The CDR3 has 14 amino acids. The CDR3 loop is CASRASGSSYEQHF. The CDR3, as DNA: TGTGCCAGCAGGGCTAGCGGGAGTTCCTACGAGCAGCACTTC.

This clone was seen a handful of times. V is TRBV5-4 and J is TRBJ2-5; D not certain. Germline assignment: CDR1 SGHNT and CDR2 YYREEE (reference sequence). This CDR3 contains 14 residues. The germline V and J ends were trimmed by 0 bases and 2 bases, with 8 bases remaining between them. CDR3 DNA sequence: TGTGCCAGCAGCTTGGGCGGCGAACAAGAGACCCAGTACTTC. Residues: CASSLGGEQETQYF.

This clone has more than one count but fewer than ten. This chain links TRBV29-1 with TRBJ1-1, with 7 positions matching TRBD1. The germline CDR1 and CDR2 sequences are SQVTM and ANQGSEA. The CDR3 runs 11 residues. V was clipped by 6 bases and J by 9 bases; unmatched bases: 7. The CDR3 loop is CSVSGGGQAFF. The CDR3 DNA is TGCAGCGTATCTGGAGGGGGCCAAGCTTTCTTT. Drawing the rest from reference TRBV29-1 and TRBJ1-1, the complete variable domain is SAVISQKPSRDICQRGTSLTIQCQVDSQVTMMFWYRQQPGQSLTLIATANQGSEATYESGFVIDKFPISRPNLTFSTLTVSNMSPEDSSIYLCSVSGGGQAFFGQGTRLTVV.